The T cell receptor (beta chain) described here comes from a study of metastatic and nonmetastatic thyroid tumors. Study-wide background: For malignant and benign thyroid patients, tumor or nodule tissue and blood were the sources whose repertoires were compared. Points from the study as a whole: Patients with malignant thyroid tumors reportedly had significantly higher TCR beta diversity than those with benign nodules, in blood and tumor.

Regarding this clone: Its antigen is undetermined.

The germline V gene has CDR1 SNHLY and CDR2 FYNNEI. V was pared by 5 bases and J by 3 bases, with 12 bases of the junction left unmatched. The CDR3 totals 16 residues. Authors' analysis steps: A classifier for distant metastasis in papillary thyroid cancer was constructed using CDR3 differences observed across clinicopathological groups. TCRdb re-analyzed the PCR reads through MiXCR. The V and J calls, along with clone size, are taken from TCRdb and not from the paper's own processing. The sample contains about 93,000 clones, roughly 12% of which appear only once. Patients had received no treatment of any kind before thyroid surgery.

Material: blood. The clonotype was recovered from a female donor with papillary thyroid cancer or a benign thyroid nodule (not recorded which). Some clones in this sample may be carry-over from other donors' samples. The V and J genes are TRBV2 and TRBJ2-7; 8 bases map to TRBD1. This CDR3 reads CASSPEGQVINYEQYF. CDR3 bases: TGTGCCAGCAGTCCGGAGGGACAGGTCATCAACTACGAGCAGTACTTC.